The T cell receptor beta chain under discussion was sequenced for a study of cytomegalovirus exposure and HLA in healthy donors. About the study: In terms of ancestry, the Caucasian-associated cluster contained around 79% of the approximately 420 genotyped donors.

Use of 60 Vbeta and 13 Jbeta primers characterized the PCR. Produced via immunoSEQ multiplex PCR; TCRdb's table is partial and in-frame only. The specimen's table records some 33,000 clones. The CDR3 contains 14 residues. Germline assignment: CDR1 SGHTA and CDR2 FQGNSA. Germline trimming cut 1 base from V and 3 bases from J; bases unmatched to any gene: 2. This chain joins TRBV7-2 and TRBJ2-7, with 8 bases fitting TRBD1. This receptor was obtained from a female donor in good health and CMV-seronegative. The material sequenced was PBMCs. Written as DNA, the CDR3 is TGTGCCAGCAGCTTAGGGGACAGGCGCTACGAGCAGTACTTC. It specifies CASSLGDRRYEQYF.